This TCR beta chain was recorded in a study of cytomegalovirus exposure and HLA in healthy donors. General study findings and limits: Most sequenced TCRs were rare (though some public TCRs occurred in many donors).

Sequencing was performed with immunoSEQ multiplex PCR; in TCRdb, only in-frame clones are kept and a portion is missing. The sample has 100,000 to 150,000 clones, approximately 89% seen once. CDR3 length: 15 amino acids. V dropped 0 bases and J dropped 3; count of bases not matched to a gene: 0. The germline V gene has CDR1 SGDLS and CDR2 YYNGEE. Concerning this clone: What it binds is not known.

This chain joins TRBV9 and TRBJ2-1, with TRBD1 matching over 10 bases. The sequencing sample was made of PBMCs. This TCR derives from a woman between 18 and 29 years old in good health and CMV-seronegative. The DNA for the CDR3 is TGTGCCAGCAGCGTAGGGACAGGGGGCTACAATGAGCAGTTCTTC. Protein sequence: CASSVGTGGYNEQFF.